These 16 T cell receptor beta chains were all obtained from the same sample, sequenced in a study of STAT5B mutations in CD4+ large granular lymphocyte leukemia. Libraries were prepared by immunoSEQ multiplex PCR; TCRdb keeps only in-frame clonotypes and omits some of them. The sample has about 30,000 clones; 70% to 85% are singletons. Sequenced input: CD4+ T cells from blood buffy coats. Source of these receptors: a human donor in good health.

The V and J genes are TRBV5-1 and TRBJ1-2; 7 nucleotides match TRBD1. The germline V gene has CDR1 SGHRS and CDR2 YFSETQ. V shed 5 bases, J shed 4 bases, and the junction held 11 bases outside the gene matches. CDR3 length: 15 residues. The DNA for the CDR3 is TGCGCCAGCAGACCTGGGACAGATCCGGCCTATGGCTACACCTTC. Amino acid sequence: CASRPGTDPAYGYTF.

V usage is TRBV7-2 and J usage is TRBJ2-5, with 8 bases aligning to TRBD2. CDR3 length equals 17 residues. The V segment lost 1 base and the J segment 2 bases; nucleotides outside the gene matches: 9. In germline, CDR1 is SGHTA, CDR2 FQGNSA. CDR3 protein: CASSLVLAGTIQETQYF. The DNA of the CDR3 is TGTGCCAGCAGCTTAGTCCTAGCGGGCACTATTCAAGAGACCCAGTACTTC.

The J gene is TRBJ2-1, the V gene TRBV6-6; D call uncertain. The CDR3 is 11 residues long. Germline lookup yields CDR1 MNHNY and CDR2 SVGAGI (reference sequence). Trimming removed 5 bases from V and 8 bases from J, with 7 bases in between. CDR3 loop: CASSTRDEQFF. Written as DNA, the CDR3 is TGTGCCAGCAGTACCCGGGATGAGCAGTTCTTC.

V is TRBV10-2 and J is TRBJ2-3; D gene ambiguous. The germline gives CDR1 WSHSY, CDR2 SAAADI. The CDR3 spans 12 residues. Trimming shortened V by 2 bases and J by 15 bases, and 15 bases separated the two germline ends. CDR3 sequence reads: CASSEPPGVSYF. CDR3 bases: TGCGCCAGCAGTGAGCCCCCAGGTGTGAGTTATTTT.

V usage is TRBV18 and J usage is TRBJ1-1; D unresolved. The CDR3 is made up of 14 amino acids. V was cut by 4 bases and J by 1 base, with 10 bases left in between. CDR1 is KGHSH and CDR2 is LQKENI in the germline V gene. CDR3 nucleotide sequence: TGTGCCAGCTCACGTTTTCAGGAGAACACTGAAGCTTTCTTT. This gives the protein CASSRFQENTEAFF.

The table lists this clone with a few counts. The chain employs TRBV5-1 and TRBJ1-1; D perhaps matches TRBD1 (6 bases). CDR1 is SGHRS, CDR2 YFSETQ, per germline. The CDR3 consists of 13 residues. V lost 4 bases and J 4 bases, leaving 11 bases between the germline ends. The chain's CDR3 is CASSREGGTEAFF. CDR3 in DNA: TGCGCCAGCAGCCGGGAAGGGGGCACTGAAGCTTTCTTT.

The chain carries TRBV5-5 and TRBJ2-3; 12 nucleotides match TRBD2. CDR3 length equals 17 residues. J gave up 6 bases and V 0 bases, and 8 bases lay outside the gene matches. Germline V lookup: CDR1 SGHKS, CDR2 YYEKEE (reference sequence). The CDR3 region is CASSLASSGGAADTQYF. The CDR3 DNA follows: TGTGCCAGCAGCTTGGCGTCTAGCGGGGGGGCCGCCGATACGCAGTATTTT.

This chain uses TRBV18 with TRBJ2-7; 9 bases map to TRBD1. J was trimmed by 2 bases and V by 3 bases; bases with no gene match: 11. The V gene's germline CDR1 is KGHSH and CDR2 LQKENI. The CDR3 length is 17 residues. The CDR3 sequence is CASSPSPLGQGPYEQYF. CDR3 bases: TGTGCCAGCTCACCTTCCCCCCTGGGACAGGGCCCCTACGAGCAGTACTTC. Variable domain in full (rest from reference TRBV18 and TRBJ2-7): NAGVMQNPRHLVRRRGQEARLRCSPMKGHSHVYWYRQLPEEGLKFMVYLQKENIIDESGMPKERFSAEFPKEGPSILRIQQVVRGDSAAYFCASSPSPLGQGPYEQYFGPGTRLTVT.

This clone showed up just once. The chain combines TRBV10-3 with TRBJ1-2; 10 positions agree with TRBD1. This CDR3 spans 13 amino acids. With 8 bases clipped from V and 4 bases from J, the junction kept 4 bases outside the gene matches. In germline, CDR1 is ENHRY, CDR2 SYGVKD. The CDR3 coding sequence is TGTGCCATCGGGACAGGGGACTCCTATGGCTACACCTTC. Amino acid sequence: CAIGTGDSYGYTF.

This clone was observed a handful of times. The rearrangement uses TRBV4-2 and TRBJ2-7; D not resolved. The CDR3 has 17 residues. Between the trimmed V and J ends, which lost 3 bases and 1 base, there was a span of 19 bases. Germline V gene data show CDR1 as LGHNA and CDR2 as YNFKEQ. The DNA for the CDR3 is TGTGCCAGCAGCCAGGATCAAAAGACCGAGAGGTCCTACGAGCAGTACTTC. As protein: CASSQDQKTERSYEQYF.

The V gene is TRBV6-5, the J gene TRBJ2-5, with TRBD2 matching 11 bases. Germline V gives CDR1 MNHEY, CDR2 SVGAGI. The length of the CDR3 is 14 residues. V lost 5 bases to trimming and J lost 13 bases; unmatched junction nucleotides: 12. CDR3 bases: TGTGCCAGCAGTATTAGCGGGGGGGCCATCATTCTGTACTTC. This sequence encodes CASSISGGAIILYF.

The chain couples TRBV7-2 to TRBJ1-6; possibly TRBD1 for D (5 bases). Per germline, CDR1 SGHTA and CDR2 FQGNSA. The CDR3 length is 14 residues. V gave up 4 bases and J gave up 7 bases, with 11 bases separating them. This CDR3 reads CASSSGIWNSPLHF. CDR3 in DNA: TGTGCCAGCAGCTCAGGGATTTGGAATTCACCCCTCCACTTT.

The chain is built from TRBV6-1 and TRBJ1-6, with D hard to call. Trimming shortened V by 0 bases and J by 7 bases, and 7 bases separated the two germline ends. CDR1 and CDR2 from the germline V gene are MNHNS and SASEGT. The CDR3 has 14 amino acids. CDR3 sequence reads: CASSEAPPNSPLHF. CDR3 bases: TGTGCCAGCAGTGAAGCGCCTCCAAATTCACCCCTCCACTTT.

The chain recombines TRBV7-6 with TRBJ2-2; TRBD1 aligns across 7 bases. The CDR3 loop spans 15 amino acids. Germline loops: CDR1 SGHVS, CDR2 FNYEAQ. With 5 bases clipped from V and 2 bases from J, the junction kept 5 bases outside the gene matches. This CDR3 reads CASSPTGANTGELFF. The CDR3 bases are TGTGCCAGCAGCCCCACAGGGGCCAACACCGGGGAGCTGTTTTTT. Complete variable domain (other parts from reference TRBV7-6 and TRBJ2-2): GAGVSQSPRYKVTKRGQDVALRCDPISGHVSLYWYRQALGQGPEFLTYFNYEAQQDKSGLPNDRFSAERPEGSISTLTIQRTEQRDSAMYRCASSPTGANTGELFFGEGSRLTVL.

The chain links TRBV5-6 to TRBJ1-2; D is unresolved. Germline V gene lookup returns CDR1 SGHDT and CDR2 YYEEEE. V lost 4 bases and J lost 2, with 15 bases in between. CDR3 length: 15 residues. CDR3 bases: TGTGCCAGCAGCGCTTCTCTTTTGGCAAACTATGGCTACACCTTC. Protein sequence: CASSASLLANYGYTF.

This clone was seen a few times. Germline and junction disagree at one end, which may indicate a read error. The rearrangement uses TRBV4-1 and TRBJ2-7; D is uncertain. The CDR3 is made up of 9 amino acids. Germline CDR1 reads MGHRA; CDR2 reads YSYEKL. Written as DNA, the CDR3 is TGCGCCAGCAGCCAACACGTTCCTTTC. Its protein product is CASSQHVPF.